Below, 4 T cell receptor beta chains from the same sample are listed, as sequenced in a study of response to subunit inactivated influenza vaccine. TCRdb re-derived calls from the RT-PCR reads in MiXCR, one entry per CDR3 protein. The repertoire holds hundreds of thousands of distinct CDR3 sequences, approximately 12% seen once, with 10% in the top ten. Here the sequenced sample was PBMCs from blood, taken on the day of vaccination. The receptor source for this set is a man aged 50 to 59 who received an inactivated influenza vaccine.

This clonotype came up a few times. The rearrangement uses TRBV12-3 or TRBV12-4 and TRBJ2-7; 9 positions agree with TRBD2. The CDR3 spans 17 residues. V shed 2 bases and J 7 bases; nucleotides not matched to a gene: 15. The DNA of the CDR3 is TGTGCCAGCAGTTTAAGAATTAGCGGGGGACTCTATAGAGAGCAGTACTTC. Translated: CASSLRISGGLYREQYF.

The CDR3 nucleotides read TGTGCCAGCAGCCTACAGGGGTCGGTCTATGGCTACACCTTC. Protein: CASSLQGSVYGYTF. The genes are TRBV7-2 and TRBJ1-2; 7 bases are shared with TRBD1. CDR1 and CDR2 from the germline V gene are SGHTA and FQGNSA. The V and J ends lost 5 bases and 4 bases, in that order; junction bases with no gene match: 7. The CDR3 covers 14 residues. The whole variable domain, remainder taken from reference TRBV7-2 and TRBJ1-2, is GAGVSQSPSNKVTEKGKDVELRCDPISGHTALYWYRQSLGQGLEFLIYFQGNSAPDKSGLPSDRFSAERTGGSVSTLTIQRTQQEDSAVYLCASSLQGSVYGYTFGSGTRLTVV.

The chain has TRBV6-6 and TRBJ2-1; no clear D gene. This CDR3 has 12 residues. Trimming took 8 bases from V and 5 from J, leaving 10 bases between them. CDR1 is MNHNY, CDR2 SVGAGI, per germline (reference sequence). The CDR3 spells CASGFGDNEQFF. CDR3 nucleotides: TGTGCCAGCGGCTTTGGGGACAATGAGCAGTTCTTC.

This clonotype was counted only a few times. The gene calls are TRBV18 and TRBJ2-1, with D perhaps assigned TRBD1 or TRBD2 (6 bases each). V was cut by 6 bases and J by 4 bases, with 22 bases left in between. Germline V CDR1 and CDR2: KGHSH, LQKENI. The CDR3 is 17 residues long. The CDR3 sequence: CASSPKPGGAGYNEQFF. CDR3 DNA: TGTGCCAGCTCGCCAAAGCCCGGGGGCGCAGGGTACAATGAGCAGTTCTTC.